This TCR beta chain was observed in a study of cytomegalovirus exposure and HLA in healthy donors. General observations from the study: According to the study, 160 or so TCR beta chains were cytomegalovirus-associated.

A remark on this clone: Its antigen is currently unknown.

Everyone who donated was a healthy bone marrow donor. Use of 60 Vbeta and 13 Jbeta primers characterized the PCR. Assay used: immunoSEQ multiplex PCR; TCRdb lists only in-frame clones, some missing. This table has more than 60,000 clones, around 83% appearing once. Sequencing was carried out using PBMCs. This clonotype was obtained from a man in his 70s in good health and CMV-seropositive.

CDR3 region: CASSLGAGGGLGYTF. CDR3 sequence (DNA): TGCGCCAGCAGCTTGGGGGCAGGGGGCGGCCTTGGCTACACCTTC. The rearrangement uses TRBV5-1 and TRBJ1-2; 8 bases fit TRBD1. Trimming cost V 0 bases and J 7 bases; bases outside gene matches: 8. The CDR3 consists of 15 residues. Germline-derived CDR1 and CDR2 are SGHRS and YFSETQ.